This T cell receptor beta chain was identified in a study of the immune and genomic landscape of osteosarcoma. Some clones are missing from TCRdb's copy, which holds only in-frame ones; the method was immunoSEQ multiplex PCR. Of 500 to 650 clones listed, roughly 70% are singletons. Primary, local recurrence and metastasis osteosarcoma tumors were taken after treatment from poor-prognosis patients. Germline V CDR1 and CDR2: MDHEN, SYDVKM. CDR3 length equals 14 residues. The V end was cut by 5 bases, the J end by 8 bases, with 18 bases between. The rearrangement links TRBV28 to TRBJ1-2; D may be TRBD1 (6 bases). The sequence came from a human donor with osteosarcoma. Sample: osteosarcoma tumor tissue from the lung. CDR3 in amino acids: CASSPPARGQGYTF. CDR3 in DNA: TGTGCCAGCAGTCCTCCGGCCCGGGGACAAGGCTACACCTTC.